These T cell receptor beta chains were read from a single sample in a study of beta chain features in type 1 diabetes. Sequencing used immunoSEQ multiplex PCR; TCRdb keeps in-frame clones, though not all of them. The table includes nearly 700,000 clones, about an eighth detected once. The sample was naive CD4+ T cells from blood. These receptors all come from a man aged 18-30 years with type 1 diabetes. Each CDR3 is given with its conserved first and last residue. A D gene is named only where the DNA matches it firmly. Clone size appears in some rows only: once, few, many, or a class for an expanded clone.

j_call clone_size v_call d_call cdr3_aa cdr3_nt
TRBJ2-7 few TRBV5-1 NA CASSSDYEQYF TGCGCCAGCAGCTCTGACTACGAGCAGTACTTC
TRBJ2-1 few TRBV7-8 NA CASSLTQSSYNEQFF TGTGCCAGCAGCTTAACCCAGAGCTCCTACAATGAGCAGTTCTTC
TRBJ1-2 few TRBV18 NA CASSPPGGLSYGYTF TGTGCCAGCTCACCGCCCGGGGGGCTGAGCTATGGCTACACCTTC
TRBJ1-1 NA TRBV29-1 NA CSADTGLNTEAFF TGCAGCGCAGATACAGGTTTGAACACTGAAGCTTTCTTT
TRBJ2-7 few TRBV4-1 NA CASSQGEWSGREQYF TGCGCCAGCAGCCAAGGAGAGTGGTCAGGCCGCGAGCAGTACTTC
TRBJ2-5 few TRBV4-1 TRBD2 CASRSTSGGFGETQYF TGCGCCAGCAGGTCGACTAGCGGGGGTTTCGGAGAGACCCAGTACTTC
TRBJ1-5 NA TRBV5-1 NA CASSLDGFSNQPQHF TGCGCCAGCAGCTTGGACGGATTTAGCAATCAGCCCCAGCATTTT
TRBJ1-4 few TRBV25-1 NA CASRIGQGAKLFF TGTGCCAGCAGGATAGGGCAGGGTGCGAAACTGTTTTTT
TRBJ1-2 few TRBV25-1 NA CASSSSRNYGYTF TGTGCCAGCAGTTCGTCCAGGAACTATGGCTACACCTTC
TRBJ2-7 few TRBV7-2 NA CASSWGKAEQYF TGTGCCAGCAGCTGGGGGAAGGCCGAGCAGTACTTC
TRBJ1-5 few TRBV5-4 NA CASSPGGGVNQPQHF TGTGCCAGCAGCCCGGGTGGGGGTGTGAATCAGCCCCAGCATTTT
TRBJ2-5 NA TRBV10-3 TRBD2 CAISELAGGQETQYF TGTGCCATCAGTGAGCTAGCGGGGGGGCAGGAGACCCAGTACTTC
TRBJ2-3 NA TRBV9 TRBD1 CASSVGTGPITDTQYF TGTGCCAGCAGTGTCGGGACAGGGCCGATCACAGATACGCAGTATTTT
TRBJ2-1 NA TRBV13 TRBD2 CASSSSGGWSNEQFF TGTGCCAGCAGCTCTAGCGGGGGTTGGAGCAATGAGCAGTTCTTC
TRBJ2-7 few TRBV6-5 NA CASNQGPSYEQYF TGTGCCAGCAACCAGGGCCCGTCCTACGAGCAGTACTTC
TRBJ2-1 NA TRBV7-2 NA CASSLGSYNEQFF TGTGCCAGCAGCTTGGGGAGCTACAATGAGCAGTTCTTC
TRBJ1-2 few TRBV29-1 NA CSVESGQTYGYTF TGCAGCGTTGAGTCAGGGCAGACCTATGGCTACACCTTC
TRBJ2-7 few TRBV6-5 NA CASKRGDLSYEQYF TGTGCCAGCAAAAGGGGGGACTTATCCTACGAGCAGTACTTC
TRBJ1-6 many TRBV13 NA CASSLADSPASPLHF TGTGCCAGCAGCTTAGCGGACAGTCCGGCTTCACCCCTCCACTTT
TRBJ2-2 NA TRBV6-4 NA CASSTGSSSGELFF TGTGCCAGCAGCACAGGTTCGTCGAGCGGGGAGCTGTTTTTT
TRBJ1-2 NA TRBV7-2 NA CASSALGFSYGYTF TGTGCCAGCAGCGCCTTAGGGTTCTCCTATGGCTACACCTTC
TRBJ2-7 few TRBV15 NA CATSRGMGRRDEQYF TGTGCCACCAGCAGAGGGATGGGAAGAAGAGACGAGCAGTACTTC
TRBJ2-3 NA TRBV6-5 NA CASSYSRGSDTQYF TGTGCCAGCAGTTACTCCCGGGGGTCAGATACGCAGTATTTT
TRBJ1-5 few TRBV4-1 TRBD1 CASSQQFPGTGFKQPQHF TGCGCCAGCAGCCAACAATTCCCCGGGACAGGGTTCAAACAGCCCCAGCATTTT
TRBJ2-2 NA TRBV10-3 TRBD1 CASTERQGNRNTGELFF TGTGCCAGCACCGAACGACAGGGGAATAGAAACACCGGGGAGCTGTTTTTT
TRBJ1-4 NA TRBV30 TRBD1 CAWDRGHNEKLFF TGTGCCTGGGACAGGGGCCATAATGAAAAACTGTTTTTT
TRBJ2-7 NA TRBV4-1 NA CASSPRRKGSSYEQYF TGCGCCAGCAGCCCACGGCGCAAGGGCAGCTCCTACGAGCAGTACTTC
TRBJ1-5 NA TRBV2 TRBD1 CASRGRTGNQPQHF TGTGCCAGCAGGGGTCGGACAGGGAATCAGCCCCAGCATTTT
TRBJ2-1 NA TRBV19 TRBD1 CASQGAFYNEQFF TGTGCCTCTCAGGGGGCTTTCTACAATGAGCAGTTCTTC
TRBJ1-4 few TRBV6-5 NA CASSNPGGGEKLFF TGTGCCAGCAGCAACCCCGGTGGTGGTGAAAAACTGTTTTTT
TRBJ1-2 NA TRBV6-5 NA CASSYSGGPYGYTF TGTGCCAGCAGTTACTCGGGGGGCCCCTATGGCTACACCTTC
TRBJ1-5 NA TRBV19 NA CASSRSGNQPQHF TGTGCCAGTAGTCGGTCGGGAAATCAGCCCCAGCATTTT
TRBJ1-4 few TRBV10-3 TRBD1 CAIAPGQGYEKLFF TGTGCCATCGCACCGGGACAGGGGTATGAAAAACTGTTTTTT
TRBJ1-2 few TRBV7-2 TRBD1 CASSLRDSSGYTF TGTGCCAGCAGCTTACGGGACAGCTCGGGCTACACCTTC
TRBJ1-6 few TRBV10-3 NA CAISESLSRGSSPLHF TGTGCCATCAGTGAGTCCTTGTCTCGGGGGAGTTCACCCCTCCACTTT
TRBJ1-5 NA TRBV4-1 NA CASSSGTLVYSNQPQHF TGCGCCAGCAGCTCTGGGACGTTGGTTTATAGCAATCAGCCCCAGCATTTT
TRBJ2-3 NA TRBV7-2 NA CASSSGQPSDTQYF TGTGCCAGCAGCTCCGGACAGCCTAGTGATACGCAGTATTTT
TRBJ1-1 few TRBV29-1 NA CSVVRGMDTEAFF TGCAGCGTTGTAAGGGGTATGGACACTGAAGCTTTCTTT
TRBJ1-4 NA TRBV2 NA CASSVTGYNEKLFF TGTGCCAGCAGTGTTACGGGATATAATGAAAAACTGTTTTTT
TRBJ2-3 NA TRBV4-1 TRBD2 CASSQEIYSGGLGTDTQYF TGCGCCAGCAGCCAAGAAATCTATAGCGGGGGCCTCGGAACTGATACGCAGTATTTT
TRBJ2-3 NA TRBV21-1 NA CASSIRWGGGADTQYF NA
TRBJ1-4 few TRBV4-1 NA CASSPGRDEKLFF TGCGCCAGCAGCCCGGGCAGGGATGAAAAACTGTTTTTT
TRBJ2-7 few TRBV5-1 NA CASKQDQNYEQYF TGCGCCAGCAAGCAAGACCAAAACTACGAGCAGTACTTC
TRBJ2-3 many TRBV7-9 NA CASSLEGNTQYF TGTGCCAGCAGCTTAGAGGGGAATACGCAGTATTTT
TRBJ2-6 NA TRBV30 NA CAWGRGSGANVLTF TGTGCCTGGGGGCGGGGCTCTGGGGCCAACGTCCTGACTTTC
TRBJ1-4 NA TRBV30 NA CATGRQNEKLFF TGTGCAACCGGGAGACAAAATGAAAAACTGTTTTTT
TRBJ2-1 few TRBV19 NA CASTLYNEQFF TGTGCCAGTACCCTTTACAATGAGCAGTTCTTC
TRBJ1-2 few TRBV29-1 NA CSVEDGQLNYGYTF TGCAGCGTTGAAGACGGACAGCTTAACTATGGCTACACCTTC
TRBJ2-1 NA TRBV4-1 NA CASTQDPQSYNEQFF TGCGCCAGCACCCAAGACCCACAGTCCTACAATGAGCAGTTCTTC
TRBJ1-2 NA TRBV19 NA CASSLSTGVYGYTF TGTGCCAGTAGTCTTTCGACAGGAGTCTATGGCTACACCTTC
TRBJ2-1 few TRBV7-8 TRBD2 CASSVGTSGYNEQFF TGTGCCAGCAGCGTCGGGACTAGCGGTTACAATGAGCAGTTCTTC
TRBJ1-5 NA TRBV6-5 TRBD1 CASSWDRGRFNQPQHF TGTGCCAGCAGTTGGGACAGGGGCCGATTCAATCAGCCCCAGCATTTT
TRBJ2-2 few TRBV7-9 NA CASSLIPHTGELFF TGTGCCAGCAGCTTAATCCCCCACACCGGGGAGCTGTTTTTT
TRBJ1-1 once TRBV6-1 NA CASSRVLNTEAFF TGTGCCAGCAGTAGGGTACTGAACACTGAAGCTTTCTTT
TRBJ2-7 NA TRBV6-5 NA CASSRAYEQYF TGTGCCAGCAGCCGGGCCTACGAGCAGTACTTC
TRBJ2-3 few TRBV20-1 NA CSARGKDTQYF TGCAGTGCTAGGGGCAAAGATACGCAGTATTTT
TRBJ2-5 few TRBV4-2 NA CASSQDQRETQYF TGTGCCAGCAGCCAAGATCAAAGAGAGACCCAGTACTTC
TRBJ2-7 few TRBV5-1 NA CASSRGDENEQYF TGCGCCAGCAGCCGAGGGGACGAAAACGAGCAGTACTTC
TRBJ1-1 NA TRBV5-1 NA CASSLVSNTEAFF TGCGCCAGCAGCTTGGTCAGTAACACTGAAGCTTTCTTT